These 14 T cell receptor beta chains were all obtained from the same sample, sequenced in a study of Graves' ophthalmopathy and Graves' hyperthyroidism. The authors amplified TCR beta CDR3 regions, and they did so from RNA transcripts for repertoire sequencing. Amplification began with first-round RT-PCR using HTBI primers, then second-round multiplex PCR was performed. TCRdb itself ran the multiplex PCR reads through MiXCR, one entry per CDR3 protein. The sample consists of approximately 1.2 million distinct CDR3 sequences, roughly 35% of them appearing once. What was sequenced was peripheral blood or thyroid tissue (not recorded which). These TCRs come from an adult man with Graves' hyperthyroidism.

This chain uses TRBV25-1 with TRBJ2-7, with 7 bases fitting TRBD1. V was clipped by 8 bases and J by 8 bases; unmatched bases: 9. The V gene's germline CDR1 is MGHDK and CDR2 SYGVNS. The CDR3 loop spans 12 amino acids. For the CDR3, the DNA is TGTGCCAGCGGAGACAGGGTTGGTCAGCAGTACTTC. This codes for CASGDRVGQQYF.

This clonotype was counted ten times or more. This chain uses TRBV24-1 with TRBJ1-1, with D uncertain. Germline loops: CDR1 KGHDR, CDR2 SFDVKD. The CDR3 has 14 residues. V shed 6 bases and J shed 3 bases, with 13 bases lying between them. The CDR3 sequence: CATSMAPGDTEAFF. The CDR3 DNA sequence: TGTGCCACCAGTATGGCACCTGGGGACACTGAAGCTTTCTTT.

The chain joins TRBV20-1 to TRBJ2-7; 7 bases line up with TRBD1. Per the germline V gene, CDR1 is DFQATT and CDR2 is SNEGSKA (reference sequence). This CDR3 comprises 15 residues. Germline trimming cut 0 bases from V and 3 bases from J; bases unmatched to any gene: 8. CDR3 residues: CSARDRQGVFYEQYF. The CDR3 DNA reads TGCAGTGCTAGAGACCGACAGGGAGTCTTCTACGAGCAGTACTTC.

CDR3 coding DNA: TGTGCCAGCAGACGGAGACAAGGCTACGAGCAGTACTTC. As protein: CASRRRQGYEQYF. The J gene is TRBJ2-7, the V gene TRBV9; D gene unclear. This CDR3 is built from 13 residues. Trimming shortened V by 5 bases and J by 3 bases, and 12 bases separated the two germline ends. Germline values: CDR1 SGDLS, CDR2 YYNGEE.

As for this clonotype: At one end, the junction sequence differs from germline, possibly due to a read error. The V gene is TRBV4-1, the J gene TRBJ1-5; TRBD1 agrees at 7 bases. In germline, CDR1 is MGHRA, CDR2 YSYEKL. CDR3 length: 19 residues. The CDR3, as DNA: TGCGCCAGCAGCCATCGCAGGTCCAGGGGGATGGTTGGCAAGCAGCCCCAGCATTTT. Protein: CASSHRRSRGMVGKQPQHF.

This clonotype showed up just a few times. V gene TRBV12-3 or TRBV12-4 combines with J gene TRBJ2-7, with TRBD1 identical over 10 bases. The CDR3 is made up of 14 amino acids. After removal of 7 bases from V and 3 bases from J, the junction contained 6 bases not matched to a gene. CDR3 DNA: TGTGCCAGCAACCGACAGGGGGCGTTCTACGAGCAGTACTTC. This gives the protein CASNRQGAFYEQYF.

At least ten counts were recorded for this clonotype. The CDR3 nucleotides are TGCAGTGCCGGCCCGGGACACTCGAACTACGAGCAGTACTTC. Its translation: CSAGPGHSNYEQYF. This sequence joins TRBV20-1 and TRBJ2-7, with a possible D match to TRBD1 (6 bases). This CDR3 is built from 14 residues. V was cut by 6 bases and J by 3 bases, with 18 bases left in between. In germline, CDR1 is DFQATT, CDR2 SNEGSKA (reference sequence).

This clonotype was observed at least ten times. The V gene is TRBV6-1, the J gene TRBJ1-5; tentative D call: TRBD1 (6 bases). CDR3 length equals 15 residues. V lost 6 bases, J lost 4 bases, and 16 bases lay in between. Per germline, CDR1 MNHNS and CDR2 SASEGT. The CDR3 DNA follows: TGTGCCAGCAGGCCCGCGGGGGCTTGGAATCAGCCCCAGCATTTT. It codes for CASRPAGAWNQPQHF.

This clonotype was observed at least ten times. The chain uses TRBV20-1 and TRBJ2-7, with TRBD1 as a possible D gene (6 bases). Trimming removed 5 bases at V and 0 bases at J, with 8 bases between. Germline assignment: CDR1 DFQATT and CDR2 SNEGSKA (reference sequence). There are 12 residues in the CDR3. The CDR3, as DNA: TGCAGTGCTGGGGACACCTCCTACGAGCAGTACTTC. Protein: CSAGDTSYEQYF.

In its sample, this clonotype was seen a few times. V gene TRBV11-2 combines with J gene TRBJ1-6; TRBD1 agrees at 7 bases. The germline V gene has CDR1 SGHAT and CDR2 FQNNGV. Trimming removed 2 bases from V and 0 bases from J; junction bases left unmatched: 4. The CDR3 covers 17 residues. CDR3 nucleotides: TGTGCCAGCAGCTTAAGGGGACAGAGCTCCTATAATTCACCCCTCCACTTT. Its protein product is CASSLRGQSSYNSPLHF.

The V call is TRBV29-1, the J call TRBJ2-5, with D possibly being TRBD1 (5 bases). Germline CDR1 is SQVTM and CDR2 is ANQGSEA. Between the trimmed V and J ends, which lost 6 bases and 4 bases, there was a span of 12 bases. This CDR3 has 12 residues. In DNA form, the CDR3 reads TGCAGCGTGGTTGGAAGGGGAGAGACCCAGTACTTC. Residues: CSVVGRGETQYF.

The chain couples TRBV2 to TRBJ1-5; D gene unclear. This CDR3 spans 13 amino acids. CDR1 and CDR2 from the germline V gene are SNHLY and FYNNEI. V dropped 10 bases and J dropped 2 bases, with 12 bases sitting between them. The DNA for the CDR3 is TGTGCCAAAAATCGGGAGGGCAATCAGCCCCAGCATTTT. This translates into CAKNREGNQPQHF.

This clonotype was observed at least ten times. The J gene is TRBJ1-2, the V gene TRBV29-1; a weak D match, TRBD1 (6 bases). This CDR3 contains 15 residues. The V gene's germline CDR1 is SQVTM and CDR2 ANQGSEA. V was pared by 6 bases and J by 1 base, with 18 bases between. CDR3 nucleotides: TGCAGCGTAGGTAGTTTACCGACAGGTAACTATGGCTACACCTTC. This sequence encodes CSVGSLPTGNYGYTF.

CDR3: CASSVMTGSSYEQYF. The CDR3 bases are TGTGCCAGCAGCGTTATGACAGGCTCGTCCTACGAGCAGTACTTC. The chain employs TRBV7-8 and TRBJ2-7; a possible D gene is TRBD1 (6 bases). The germline CDR1 and CDR2 sequences are SGHVS and FQNEAQ. V was clipped by 5 bases and J by 1 base, with 15 bases between them. There are 15 residues in the CDR3. Complete variable domain (other parts from reference TRBV7-8 and TRBJ2-7): GAGVSQSPRYKVAKRGQDVALRCDPISGHVSLFWYQQALGQGPEFLTYFQNEAQLDKSGLPSDRFFAERPEGSVSTLKIQRTQQEDSAVYLCASSVMTGSSYEQYFGPGTRLTVT.